This T cell receptor (beta chain) was sequenced in a study of cytomegalovirus exposure and HLA in healthy donors. Study-level background: The use of the same platform for the roughly 110 validation repertoires and the roughly 670 first-cohort repertoires was reported by a later analysis. General study findings and limits: The classifier was said to identify cytomegalovirus status with high specificity and sensitivity. Rarity marked most TCR sequences, yet some public TCRs occurred in many donors. Researchers reported that a few CMV-associated chains were confirmed in vitro as CMV antigen-specific.

TCRdb's table, derived via immunoSEQ multiplex PCR, lists solely in-frame clones and lacks some. Among approximately 98,000 clones, 70% to 90% were seen once, and the ten largest hold about 2.9%. On this clone: Its cognate antigen is unknown.

The ends were cut back, 7 bases at V and 5 bases at J, with 14 bases in the middle. This CDR3 comprises 13 residues. Germline V lookup: CDR1 LNHDA, CDR2 SQIVND (reference sequence). The chain links TRBV19 to TRBJ1-2; D is ambiguous. Sequenced material: PBMCs. The TCR was taken from a woman aged 18-29 years in good health and CMV-seronegative. The CDR3 region has the DNA TGTGCCAGTACCGGAGTATACCCATATGGCTACACCTTC. Translation: CASTGVYPYGYTF.